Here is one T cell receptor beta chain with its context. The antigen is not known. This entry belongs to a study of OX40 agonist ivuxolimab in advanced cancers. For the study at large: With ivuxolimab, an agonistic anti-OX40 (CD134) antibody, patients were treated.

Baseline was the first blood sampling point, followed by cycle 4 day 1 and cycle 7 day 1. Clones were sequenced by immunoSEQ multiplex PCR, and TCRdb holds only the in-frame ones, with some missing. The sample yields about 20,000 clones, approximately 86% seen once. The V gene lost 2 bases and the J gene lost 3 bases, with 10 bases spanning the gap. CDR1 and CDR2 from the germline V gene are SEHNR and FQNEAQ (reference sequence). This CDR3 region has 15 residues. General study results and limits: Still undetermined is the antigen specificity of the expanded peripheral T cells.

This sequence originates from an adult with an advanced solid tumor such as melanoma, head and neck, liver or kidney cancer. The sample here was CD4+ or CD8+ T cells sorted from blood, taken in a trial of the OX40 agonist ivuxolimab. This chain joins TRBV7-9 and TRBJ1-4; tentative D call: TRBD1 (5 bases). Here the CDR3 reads CASSLKQGPNEKLFF. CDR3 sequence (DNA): TGTGCCAGCAGCTTAAAGCAGGGTCCTAATGAAAAACTGTTTTTT.